The next 15 T cell receptor beta chains were all read from a single sample in a study of neurological immune-mediated disorders. TCRdb reprocessed the 5' RACE reads via MiXCR and lists one record per CDR3 protein. The sample yields around 47,000 distinct CDR3 sequences, about 13% seen once. The specimen sequenced was PBMCs. These receptors originate from a female donor in good health.

Ten or more counts support this clonotype. This sequence joins TRBV20-1 and TRBJ2-1; 8 bases agree with TRBD2. The germline gives CDR1 DFQATT, CDR2 SNEGSKA (reference sequence). This CDR3 spans 14 amino acids. V shed 4 bases, J shed 0 bases, and the junction held 2 bases outside the gene matches. The chain's CDR3 is CSATRGGSYNEQFF. As DNA, the CDR3 is TGCAGTGCTACTCGGGGGGGCTCCTACAATGAGCAGTTCTTC.

Many counts were recorded for this clonotype. This chain joins TRBV27 and TRBJ2-7; maybe TRBD1 (5 bases). This CDR3 comprises 14 residues. The ends were cut back, 6 bases at V and 1 base at J, with 13 bases in the middle. CDR1 MNHEY and CDR2 SMNVEV come from the germline V gene (reference sequence). The CDR3 is CASSYTQGSYEQYF. For the CDR3, the DNA is TGTGCCAGCAGCTACACCCAGGGATCCTACGAGCAGTACTTC.

There are many counts of this clonotype. The chain is built from TRBV5-1 and TRBJ2-7, with 12 bases matching TRBD2. This CDR3 region has 16 residues. Germline CDR1 reads SGHRS; CDR2 reads YFSETQ. V was pared by 0 bases and J by 5 bases, with 6 bases of the junction left unmatched. CDR3 sequence: CASSLGHTSGRNEQYF. In nucleotides, the CDR3 is TGCGCCAGCAGCTTGGGGCATACTAGCGGGAGGAACGAGCAGTACTTC.

In this sample, this clonotype turned up many times. V and J are TRBV6-5 and TRBJ2-3, with D possibly matching TRBD2 (5 bases). This CDR3 is 14 amino acids long. Per the germline V gene, CDR1 is MNHEY and CDR2 is SVGAGI. V lost 4 bases to trimming and J lost 6 bases, with 14 bases between them. The CDR3 DNA is TGTGCCAGCAGTTTAGGTTTCGGCGGGGATACGCAGTATTTT. Translated: CASSLGFGGDTQYF.

This clonotype was seen ten or more times. J is TRBJ2-5 and V is TRBV12-3 or TRBV12-4, with D hard to call. The CDR3 has 13 residues. Trimming took 3 bases from V and 1 from J, leaving 6 bases between them. CDR3 sequence reads: CASSFTGQETQYF. CDR3 nucleotide sequence: TGTGCCAGCAGTTTTACGGGCCAAGAGACCCAGTACTTC.

Many counts were recorded for this clonotype. The chain has TRBV7-8 and TRBJ2-3, with 10 bases matching TRBD2. Unmatched junction bases numbered 4, after V lost 4 bases and J lost 0 bases. The CDR3 is 16 residues long. Germline assignment: CDR1 SGHVS and CDR2 FQNEAQ. CDR3 nucleotides: TGTGCCAGCAGCTACGGACTAGCGGATAGCACAGATACGCAGTATTTT. It specifies CASSYGLADSTDTQYF.

This clonotype appeared many times. The chain recombines TRBV11-1 with TRBJ2-1; 8 bases are a match to TRBD2. Germline lookup yields CDR1 SGHAT and CDR2 FQDESV (reference sequence). V lost 5 bases and J lost 0; bases outside the gene matches: 3. CDR3 size: 15 residues. CDR3 residues: CASSRGGSSYNEQFF. Written as DNA, the CDR3 is TGTGCCAGCAGCCGCGGGGGGAGCTCCTACAATGAGCAGTTCTTC. The whole variable domain, filled in from reference TRBV11-1 and TRBJ2-1, reads EAEVAQSPRYKITEKSQAVAFWCDPISGHATLYWYRQILGQGPELLVQFQDESVVDDSQLPKDRFSAERLKGVDSTLKIQPAELGDSAMYLCASSRGGSSYNEQFFGPGTRLTVL.

This clonotype was counted at least ten times. This chain connects TRBV20-1 to TRBJ2-7; perhaps TRBD1 as D (5 bases). Per the germline V gene, CDR1 is DFQATT and CDR2 is SNEGSKA (reference sequence). Trimming stripped 1 base from V and 0 bases from J, with 7 bases between. The CDR3 is 13 residues long. As DNA, the CDR3 is TGCAGTGCTAGAGGCAGGGACTCCTACGAGCAGTACTTC. Protein: CSARGRDSYEQYF.

There are many counts of this clonotype. The J gene is TRBJ2-1, the V gene TRBV20-1; TRBD2 matches 8 bases. J gave up 4 bases and V 0 bases, and 5 bases lay outside the gene matches. The germline CDR1 and CDR2 sequences are DFQATT and SNEGSKA (reference sequence). This CDR3 has 15 amino acids. The CDR3 is CSAREIGGRYNEQFF. The CDR3 region has the DNA TGCAGTGCTAGAGAAATCGGCGGGAGGTACAATGAGCAGTTCTTC.

This clonotype appeared many times. The chain recombines TRBV5-1 with TRBJ2-1; D is possibly TRBD1 (6 bases). With 4 bases removed from V and 0 bases from J, the gap between germline ends came to 14 bases. This CDR3 is 16 amino acids long. Germline CDR1 SGHRS, CDR2 YFSETQ. In DNA form, the CDR3 reads TGCGCCAGCAGCGGCCAGACAGGCCTCTCCTACAATGAGCAGTTCTTC. Amino acid sequence: CASSGQTGLSYNEQFF.

This clonotype showed up many times. V gene TRBV14 combines with J gene TRBJ2-7; TRBD2 matches 10 bases. The CDR3 runs to 14 residues. V trimming: 6 bases; J trimming: 3 bases; junction bases outside the gene matches: 5. Germline loops: CDR1 SGHDN, CDR2 FVKESK. Here the CDR3 reads CASRLASGSYEQYF. The CDR3 coding sequence is TGTGCCAGCAGATTAGCTAGCGGGAGCTACGAGCAGTACTTC.

This clonotype was recorded many times. The chain couples TRBV4-1 to TRBJ2-2, with D perhaps assigned TRBD1 or TRBD2 (5 bases each). Trimming took 4 bases from V and 1 from J, leaving 16 bases between them. This CDR3 has 17 amino acids. CDR1 is MGHRA, CDR2 YSYEKL, per germline. CDR3 bases: TGCGCCAGCAGCCTAAGAGGGGTGGGTGAGAACACCGGGGAGCTGTTTTTT. Its protein product is CASSLRGVGENTGELFF.

This clonotype was counted ten times or more. The gene calls are TRBV20-1 and TRBJ2-1; 9 bases fit TRBD2. V was clipped by 2 bases and J by 2 bases; unmatched bases: 10. This CDR3 has 17 residues. The germline V gene has CDR1 DFQATT and CDR2 SNEGSKA (reference sequence). The CDR3 is CSARPSPPSGAYNEQFF. The CDR3, as DNA: TGCAGTGCTAGACCCTCCCCCCCTAGCGGGGCCTACAATGAGCAGTTCTTC.

This clonotype has at least ten counts. The chain joins TRBV5-1 to TRBJ2-3, with TRBD2 matching 10 bases. This CDR3 spans 15 amino acids. The V segment lost 5 bases and the J segment 4 bases; nucleotides outside the gene matches: 7. Germline CDR1 reads SGHRS; CDR2 reads YFSETQ. CDR3 loop: CASRQRAGGPDTQYF. DNA for the CDR3: TGCGCCAGCAGACAGAGAGCGGGAGGGCCAGATACGCAGTATTTT.

As to this clonotype: An end of the junction differs from the germline gene, which may be a read error. The chain combines TRBV12-3 or TRBV12-4 with TRBJ2-3; D possibly corresponds to TRBD2 (5 bases). This CDR3 is built from 14 residues. The CDR3 here is CTSSLNGNPDTQYF. The CDR3 region has the DNA TGTACCAGCAGCTTGAACGGGAACCCAGATACGCAGTATTTT.